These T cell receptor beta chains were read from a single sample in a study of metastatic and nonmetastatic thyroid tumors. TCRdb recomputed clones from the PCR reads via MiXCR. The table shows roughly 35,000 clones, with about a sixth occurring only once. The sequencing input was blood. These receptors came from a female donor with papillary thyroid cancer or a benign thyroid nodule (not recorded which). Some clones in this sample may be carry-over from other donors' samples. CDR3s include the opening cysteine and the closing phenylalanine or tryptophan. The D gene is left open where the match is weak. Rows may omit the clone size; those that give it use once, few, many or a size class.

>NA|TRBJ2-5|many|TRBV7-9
TGTGCCAGCAGCTCAGGGCAGGGGACCCAGTACTTC
CASSSGQGTQYF
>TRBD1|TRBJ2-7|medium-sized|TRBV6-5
TGTGCCAGCAGTTACTCGAGAAGCCCAGGGGGCGAGCAGTACTTC
CASSYSRSPGGEQYF
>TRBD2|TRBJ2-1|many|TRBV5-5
TGTGCCAGCAGCTTGGCGACTAGCGGGAGGGCCGGGCAGTTCTTC
CASSLATSGRAGQFF
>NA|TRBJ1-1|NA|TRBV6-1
TGTGCCAGCAGACTTAACACTGAAGCTTTCTTT
CASRLNTEAFF
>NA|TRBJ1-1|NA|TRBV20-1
TGCAGTGCTAGCGCCCCCCCCCTTGCGGGCACTGAAGCTTTCTTT
CSASAPPLAGTEAFF
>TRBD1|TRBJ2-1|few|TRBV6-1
TGTGCCAGTCTGGGACAGGCTAACAATGAGCAGTTCTTC
CASLGQANNEQFF
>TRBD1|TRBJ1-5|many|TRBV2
TGTGCCAGCAGCGACAGGGGTTGGGGGGACCAGCCCCAGCATTTT
CASSDRGWGDQPQHF
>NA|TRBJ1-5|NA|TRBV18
TGCGCCAGCTCCCCTACCACGTCCGGGGGCAAGCAGCACCAGCATTTT
CASSPTTSGGKQHQHF
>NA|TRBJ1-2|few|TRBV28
TGTGCCAGCAGTTTTCCCGTAGGGTTCTATGGCTACACCTTC
CASSFPVGFYGYTF
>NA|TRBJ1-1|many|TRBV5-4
TGTGCCAGCAGCTTCGGTCAGGGTGGGGAAGCTTTCTTT
CASSFGQGGEAFF
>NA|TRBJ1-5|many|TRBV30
TGTGCCTGGAGTGCTGGGGGAAATCAGCCCCAGCATTTT
CAWSAGGNQPQHF
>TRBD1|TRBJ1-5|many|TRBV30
TGTGCCTGGAGTGGAGACAGGGATCAGCCCCAGCATTTT
CAWSGDRDQPQHF
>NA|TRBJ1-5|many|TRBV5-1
TGCGCCAGCAGCTTGGACGACAGTAGCAATCAGCCCCAGCATTTT
CASSLDDSSNQPQHF
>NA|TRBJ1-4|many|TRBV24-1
TGTGCCACCAGTCCAAGGGAAAAAGCCGTCCCCTATCGGAGTAATGAAAAACTGTTTTTT
CATSPREKAVPYRSNEKLFF
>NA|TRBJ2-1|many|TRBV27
TGTGCCAGCAGGTTATCCCAGGTGTCATACAATGAGCAGTTCTTC
CASRLSQVSYNEQFF
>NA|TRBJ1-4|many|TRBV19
TGTGCCAGTAGTATGACGCCCTCTTTCGGAGAAAAACTGTTTTTT
CASSMTPSFGEKLFF
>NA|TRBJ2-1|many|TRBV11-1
TGTGCCAGCAGCTTAGCCGGATCAGCGGGGATGGGGGCATACAATGAGCAGTTCTTC
CASSLAGSAGMGAYNEQFF
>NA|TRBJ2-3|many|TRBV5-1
TGCGCCAGCAGCATGGCGTTGGATACGCAGTATTTT
CASSMALDTQYF
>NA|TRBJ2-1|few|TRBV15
TGTGCCACCAGCAGAGCTCCCGTGTCGTTAGCCTACAATGAGCGGTTCTTC
CATSRAPVSLAYNERFF
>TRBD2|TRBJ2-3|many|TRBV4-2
TGTGCCAGCAGCCCTACTAGCGGAGGAGGGCCAGATACGCAGTATTTT
CASSPTSGGGPDTQYF
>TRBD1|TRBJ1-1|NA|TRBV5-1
TGCGCCAGCATCGAGAACGGACAGGGGAAGAGCACTGAAGCTTTCTTT
CASIENGQGKSTEAFF
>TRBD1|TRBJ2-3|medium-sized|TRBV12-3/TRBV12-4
TGTGCCAGCAGTTTCCAGATCGGGACAGGCCTTGGGGATACGCAGTATTTT
CASSFQIGTGLGDTQYF
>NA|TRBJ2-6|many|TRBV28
TGTGCCAGCAGTTTATGGGGAACTGGGGCCAACGTCCTGACTTTC
CASSLWGTGANVLTF
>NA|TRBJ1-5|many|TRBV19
TGTGCCAGTAGTATTTCTAACAAAGGGTACTATAGCAATCAGCCCCAGCATTTT
CASSISNKGYYSNQPQHF
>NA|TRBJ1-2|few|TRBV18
TGCACCAGCTCACCACCGGGACGGAACTATGGCTACACCTTC
CTSSPPGRNYGYTF
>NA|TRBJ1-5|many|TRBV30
TGTGCCTGGAGTGTGGGTCGGTTTAGCAATCAGCCCCAGCATTTT
CAWSVGRFSNQPQHF
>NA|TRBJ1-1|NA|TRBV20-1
TGCGGTGCTAGTAACGGAGGGCTTGAAGCTTTCTTT
CGASNGGLEAFF
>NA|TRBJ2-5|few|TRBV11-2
TGTGCCAGCAGCTTGAGAGGGGGGTGGGAGACCCAGTACTTC
CASSLRGGWETQYF
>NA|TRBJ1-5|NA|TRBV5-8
TGTGCCAGCAGCTTGGGGTCCTCGGGTAATCAGCCCCAGCATTTT
CASSLGSSGNQPQHF
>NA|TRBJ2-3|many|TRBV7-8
TGTGCCAGCAGCAAACAGGCACACACAGATACGCAGTATTTT
CASSKQAHTDTQYF
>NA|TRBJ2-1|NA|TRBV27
TGTGCCAGCAGTGTTGGTAGTTCCCCCAATGAGCAGTTCTTC
CASSVGSSPNEQFF
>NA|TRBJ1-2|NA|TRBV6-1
TGTGCCAGCAGCCAGCGGACAGTGGGCTTAGTGTATTGCTACACCTTC
CASSQRTVGLVYCYTF
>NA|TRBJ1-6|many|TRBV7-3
TGTGCCAGCAGCTTCGAACAGGGTTCACCCCTCCACTTT
CASSFEQGSPLHF
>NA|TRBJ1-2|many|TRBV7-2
TGTGCCAGCAGCCATTTGGGGGGGGCGTATGGCTACACCTTC
CASSHLGGAYGYTF
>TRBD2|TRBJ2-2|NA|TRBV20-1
TGCAGTGCAGAGGGGACTATCGGGACTGGGGAGCTGTTTTTT
CSAEGTIGTGELFF
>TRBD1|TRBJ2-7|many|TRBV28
TGTGCCAGCAGAACCGGGACAGGCTCCTACGAGCAGTACTTC
CASRTGTGSYEQYF
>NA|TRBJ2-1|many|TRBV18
TGTGCCAGCTCACCTGGGCAGACGAATGAGCAGTTCTTC
CASSPGQTNEQFF
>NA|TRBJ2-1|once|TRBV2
TGTGCCAGCAACCGGGACTCATGGGGTAATGAGCATTTCTTC
CASNRDSWGNEHFF
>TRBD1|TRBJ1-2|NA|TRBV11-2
TGTGCCAGCAGCTTAGACCGGGACAGCTTTTATGGCTACACCTTC
CASSLDRDSFYGYTF
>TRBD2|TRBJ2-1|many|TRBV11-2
TGTGCCAGCAGCCGGACTAGCGGGAGGGCCATATACAATGAGCAGTTCTTC
CASSRTSGRAIYNEQFF
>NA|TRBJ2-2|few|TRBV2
TGTGCCACCCTAGTGTTGGGGGAGCCCACGAACACCGGGGAACTGTTTTTT
CATLVLGEPTNTGELFF
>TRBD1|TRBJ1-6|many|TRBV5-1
TGCGCCAGCAGCCGATCTCCCGGGACAGGGCCTTCACCCCTCCACTTT
CASSRSPGTGPSPLHF